This T cell receptor (beta chain) derives from a study of cytomegalovirus exposure and HLA in healthy donors. Study-wide background: The use of the same platform for the approximately 130 validation repertoires and the approximately 690 first-cohort repertoires was reported by a later analysis. Findings and caveats of the study: The listing of 150 or so TCR beta chains classed them as cytomegalovirus-associated. According to a later analysis, TCR clusters from the first cohort tended to co-occur in the roughly 120 validation repertoires.

Profiled with immunoSEQ multiplex PCR; TCRdb holds only in-frame clones, not every one. The data show about 160,000 clones, with around four fifths seen just once and 2% to 2.5% held by the top ten. Regarding this clone: Its antigen remains unknown.

Germline V lookup: CDR1 LNHDA, CDR2 SQIVND (reference sequence). The junction had 7 bases not matched to a gene; V was cut back by 2 bases and J by 3 bases. This CDR3 is built from 16 residues. The genes are TRBV19 and TRBJ2-3; 8 bases match TRBD2. The sequence was collected from a man younger than 40 in good health and CMV-seropositive. Sequencing used PBMCs. CDR3: CASSILSGRGTDTQYF. CDR3 nucleotides: TGTGCCAGTAGTATATTGTCCGGGAGGGGGACAGATACGCAGTATTTT.